This T cell receptor beta chain was captured by sequencing in a study of T cell repertoires in cytomegalovirus infection. Worth noting for this clonotype: Antigen unknown.

Trimming pared 0 bases from V and 7 bases from J, leaving 15 bases between. The V gene's germline CDR1 is MGHRA and CDR2 YSYEKL. The CDR3 spans 15 residues. TCRdb ran MiXCR on the reads and lists one entry per CDR3 protein. The sample records about 920,000 distinct CDR3 sequences, less than 40% being singletons. This rearrangement joins TRBV4-1 to TRBJ1-2; weak D call: TRBD1 (5 bases). This clonotype originated in a human donor in good health (CMV status not recorded). Some clones in this sample may be carry-over from other donors' samples. The source material was cultured CD8+ T cells from PBMCs, sampled from culture after CMV antigen stimulation. CDR3 sequence reads: CASSQDPRQGGGYTF. The DNA of the CDR3 is TGCGCCAGCAGCCAAGACCCTCGGCAGGGAGGTGGCTACACCTTC.